The T cell receptor beta chain under discussion was sequenced for a study of cytomegalovirus exposure and HLA in healthy donors. Findings and caveats of the study: Previous analysis showed most TCR beta V segments were productive about 87% or about 30% of the time.

On this clone: What it recognizes is unknown.

V shed 8 bases and J shed 3 bases, with 11 bases lying between them. The CDR3 consists of 12 residues. Germline values: CDR1 SQVTM, CDR2 ANQGSEA. The PCR was carried out with 60 Vbeta primers and 13 Jbeta primers. Per the study methods: Roughly 11 million shared chains were among about 80 million unique TCR beta chains counted in a later analysis. Assay: immunoSEQ multiplex PCR; the TCRdb copy retains only in-frame clones and omits some. That table is the source of V, J and clone size, and D and trimming were worked out from the DNA. The profile shows 110,000 to 150,000 clones, 82% of them singletons.

This TCR derives from a man aged 18 to 35 in good health and CMV-seropositive. The sequenced sample was PBMCs. This chain joins TRBV29-1 and TRBJ2-1; weak D call: TRBD2 (5 bases). The CDR3, as DNA: TGCAGCTCCGAGGGCCACTACAATGAGCAGTTCTTC. This gives the protein CSSEGHYNEQFF.